Here is one T cell receptor (beta chain) with its context. Its antigen is unidentified. This CDR3 is also generated by other DNA sequences in the sample. This sample is part of a study of shared clonotypes between healthy human individuals. Overall study context: The plates for each donor numbered three CD4 naive, three CD4 memory, two CD8 naive and one CD8 memory.

CDR3 length: 13 residues. V was pared by 5 bases and J by 1 base, with 11 bases between. Germline V gene lookup returns CDR1 GTSNPN and CDR2 SVGIG (reference sequence). Broader study findings: The study drew on few donors, limiting represented genetic and exposure-history diversity. A reduction in generation probabilities was seen for non-shared clonotypes relative to those shared by all four donors.

Method: immunoSEQ multiplex PCR; TCRdb's copy keeps in-frame clones and lacks some. The sample lists about 690,000 clones; around 91% were seen once. The clonotype comes from a man between 18 and 29 years old in good health. Some clones in this sample may be carry-over from other donors' samples. The chain combines TRBV30 with TRBJ1-1; D is possibly TRBD1 (5 bases). The sequenced sample consisted of memory CD8+ T cells from PBMCs. The subset here: CD45RO+ cells pooled with CCR7-negative TemRA cells. The CDR3 here is CAWGVGGNTEAFF. For the CDR3, the DNA is TGTGCCTGGGGGGTCGGGGGGAACACTGAAGCTTTCTTT.